A selection of T cell receptor beta chains follows, all from one sample in a study of T cell responses to AZD1222 COVID-19 vaccine. The table came from immunoSEQ multiplex PCR; TCRdb's copy has only in-frame clones and leaves some out. Found here are some 100,000 clones, about 87% of them singletons; the top ten hold 3% to 3.5%. Sample: peripheral blood, taken on day 0 of AZD1222 vaccination. Receptors originate from an adult in good health. CDR3s include the opening cysteine and the closing phenylalanine or tryptophan. Each record gives: D gene, V gene, J gene, clone size, CDR3 DNA, CDR3 protein. The D gene is left open where the match is weak. Clone size is shown for a subset of rows, as once, few, many or a class of expanded clone.

TRBD1,TRBV18,TRBJ1-5,once,TGTGCCAGCTCACCGGGACAGGGTGGAGTTCAGCCCCAGCATTTT,CASSPGQGGVQPQHF
-,TRBV28,TRBJ1-5,few,TGTGCCAGCAGTTTATCTCGGGGCGGGCCCCAGCATTTT,CASSLSRGGPQHF
-,TRBV7-6,TRBJ1-2,-,TGTGCCAGCAGCTTATCGGACAGCGCTAACTATGGCTACACCTTC,CASSLSDSANYGYTF
-,TRBV19,TRBJ2-7,-,TGTGCCAGTAGTATTAGGGATCTACGCGAGCAGTACTTC,CASSIRDLREQYF
TRBD1,TRBV7-9,TRBJ1-6,-,TGTGCCAGCACCAGGGGGTGGAGCTCCTATAATTCACCCCTCCACTTT,CASTRGWSSYNSPLHF
TRBD1,TRBV6-1,TRBJ1-5,once,TGTGCCAGCAGTGGGGACAGGGGGGGAATGAGCAATCAGCCCCAGCATTTT,CASSGDRGGMSNQPQHF
-,TRBV4-2,TRBJ2-1,-,TGTGCCAGCAGCCAATATGGGGGGCGGAGCTCCTACAATGAGCAGTTCTTC,CASSQYGGRSSYNEQFF
TRBD2,TRBV27,TRBJ2-5,-,TGTGCCAGCAGTTTAACCGCCCCTAGCGGGGGGGGCCAAGAGACCCAGTACTTC,CASSLTAPSGGGQETQYF
-,TRBV19,TRBJ1-6,-,TGTGCCAGTAGTGCTCAGTCCGAGGGGATGAATTCACCCCTCCACTTT,CASSAQSEGMNSPLHF
-,TRBV5-8,TRBJ2-7,-,TGTGCCAGCAGAACTCAGGGGTACGAGCAGTACTTC,CASRTQGYEQYF
-,TRBV29-1,TRBJ2-1,-,TGCAGCGCCGAGCTTCGGCATGAGCAGTTCTTC,CSAELRHEQFF
-,TRBV5-6,TRBJ1-2,-,TGTGCCAGCAGCCGGGACATCTATGGCTACACCTTC,CASSRDIYGYTF
-,TRBV7-8,TRBJ1-5,-,TGTGCCAGCAGCTTAGTCCTAGACGTGCAGCCCCAGCATTTT,CASSLVLDVQPQHF
TRBD1,TRBV2,TRBJ1-5,-,TGTGCCAGCGACAGGGGGGTCAATCAGCCCCAGCATTTT,CASDRGVNQPQHF
-,TRBV19,TRBJ1-6,once,TGTGCCAGTAGTATCGACTCTCATTCACCCCTCCACTTT,CASSIDSHSPLHF
-,TRBV14,TRBJ1-1,-,TGTGCCAGCAAGGGTGGAGGTCCCATGAACACTGAAGCTTTCTTT,CASKGGGPMNTEAFF
-,TRBV6-2/TRBV6-3,TRBJ2-1,-,TGTGCCAGCAGTTACGGAAAGACAGGTCGGGATGAGCAGTTCTTC,CASSYGKTGRDEQFF
-,TRBV7-2,TRBJ1-1,-,TGTGCCAGCAGCTTAGAGGGGAGGGACACTGAAGCTTTCTTT,CASSLEGRDTEAFF
-,TRBV19,TRBJ1-5,once,TGTGCCAGTAGTACGCTTTGGGGGACGGTCAATCAGCCCCAGCATTTT,CASSTLWGTVNQPQHF
-,TRBV4-2,TRBJ2-2,-,TGTGCCAGCAGCCAAGGAGGAGGGGCGGGCGCCGGGGAGCTGTTTTTT,CASSQGGGAGAGELFF
-,TRBV21-1,TRBJ1-2,-,TGTGCCGGAGACAACTATGGCTACACCTTC,CAGDNYGYTF
-,TRBV19,TRBJ1-1,-,TGTGCCAGTACCTCCCCAGGGCAACCTCTGGGGAGAAGGGACACTGAAGCTTTCTTT,CASTSPGQPLGRRDTEAFF
-,TRBV4-3,TRBJ1-1,-,TGCGCCAGCAGCCAAGATCTAGCAGATAGTGTGAACACTGAAGCTTTCTTT,CASSQDLADSVNTEAFF
-,TRBV3-1/TRBV3-2,TRBJ1-1,-,TGTGCCAGCAGCCATAGGCCTCCGAATAATATGAACACTGAAGCTTTCTTT,CASSHRPPNNMNTEAFF
-,TRBV18,TRBJ2-3,-,TGTGCCAGCTCATCGAGAAAGGTCTGGGGCACAGATACGCAGTATTTT,CASSSRKVWGTDTQYF
-,TRBV6-4,TRBJ1-2,-,TGTGCCAGCAGTGACTCCGGGACACCCCCCTATGGCTACACCTTC,CASSDSGTPPYGYTF